Below are 9 T cell receptor beta chains sequenced from a single sample in a study of T cells in Graves' hyperthyroidism and ophthalmopathy. TCR beta CDR3 region amplification was performed from RNA transcripts. Carried out on the TCR CDR3, a first-round RT-PCR used the HTBI primer set. TCRdb itself ran the multiplex PCR reads through MiXCR, one entry per CDR3 protein. The repertoire holds 370,000 or so distinct CDR3 sequences, with around a quarter as singletons. Sequencing used blood. Source of these receptors: a man aged 45-65 years with Graves' hyperthyroidism.

This clonotype occurred many times. The chain is built from TRBV27 and TRBJ2-1; TRBD2 aligns across 8 bases. V shed 6 bases, J shed 1 base, and the junction held 5 bases outside the gene matches. The CDR3 has 15 residues. The germline V gene encodes CDR1 MNHEY and CDR2 SMNVEV (reference sequence). CDR3 DNA sequence: TGTGCCAGCAGCCGCAGCGGGAGTTCCTACAATGAGCAGTTCTTC. Amino acids: CASSRSGSSYNEQFF.

A note on this clonotype: A much bigger clone sits one base away, suggesting this may be a read error. The chain couples TRBV3-1 to TRBJ2-1; D gene ambiguous. Between the trimmed V and J ends, which lost 4 bases and 0 bases, there was a span of 13 bases. The CDR3 length is 16 residues. Per germline, CDR1 LGHDT and CDR2 YNNKEL (reference sequence). The chain's CDR3 is CASSPTGRSSYNEQFF. The CDR3 DNA reads as TGTGCCAGCAGCCCGACTGGGCGGAGCTCCTACAATGAGCAGTTCTTC.

The chain uses TRBV6-1 and TRBJ2-7; 7 bases fit TRBD1. Germline lookup yields CDR1 MNHNS and CDR2 SASEGT. CDR3 length equals 12 residues. With V trimmed by 4 bases and J by 6 bases, 3 bases remained unmatched. The DNA of the CDR3 is TGTGCCAGCAGTGCCTACAGGGGCGAGCAGTACTTC. This translates into CASSAYRGEQYF.

This clonotype turned up a few times. The rearrangement joins TRBV9 to TRBJ2-1, with a weak D call TRBD1 (6 bases). This CDR3 contains 14 residues. Germline assignment: CDR1 SGDLS and CDR2 YYNGEE. Trimming left V 0 bases short and J 7 bases short, with 11 bases between. CDR3 in amino acids: CASSVEDRNNEQFF. The CDR3, as DNA: TGTGCCAGCAGCGTAGAGGACAGAAATAATGAGCAGTTCTTC.

The chain joins TRBV19 to TRBJ2-6; possibly TRBD2 for D (7 bases). The CDR3 is 15 residues long. Trimming took 3 bases from V and 3 from J, leaving 9 bases between them. The germline V gene encodes CDR1 LNHDA and CDR2 SQIVND (reference sequence). As DNA, the CDR3 is TGTGCCAGTAGTATCGGGGGGCTTGGGGCCAACGTCCTGACTTTC. Translating it yields CASSIGGLGANVLTF.

This clonotype came up a few times. This chain joins TRBV10-2 and TRBJ1-2, with 8 nucleotides matching TRBD1. The V and J ends lost 3 bases and 7 bases, in that order; junction bases with no gene match: 4. The CDR3 runs to 13 residues. From germline, CDR1 is WSHSY and CDR2 SAAADI. CDR3 in amino acids: CASSDPGTGGYTF. The CDR3 coding sequence is TGCGCCAGCAGTGACCCCGGGACAGGTGGCTACACCTTC.

The chain couples TRBV29-1 to TRBJ1-1; 7 bases are a match to TRBD1. After removal of 6 bases from V and 0 bases from J, the junction contained 13 bases not matched to a gene. From germline, CDR1 is SQVTM and CDR2 ANQGSEA. The CDR3 spans 16 residues. The CDR3 DNA is TGCAGCGTCCGGGACAGAAAAAGGCCCATGAACACTGAAGCTTTCTTT. This gives the protein CSVRDRKRPMNTEAFF.

This rearrangement joins TRBV11-2 to TRBJ1-3; D gene ambiguous. CDR1 is SGHAT and CDR2 is FQNNGV in the germline V gene. Trimming took off 3 bases at V and 1 base at J, with 13 bases between the two ends. CDR3 length: 16 residues. The DNA for the CDR3 is TGTGCCAGCAGCTTCCCCTTCAGTGGGTCTGGAAACACCATATATTTT. Protein product: CASSFPFSGSGNTIYF.

In this sample, this clonotype turned up many times. The chain joins TRBV7-2 to TRBJ2-1, with D hard to call. The length of the CDR3 is 11 residues. The V and J ends lost 2 bases and 8 bases respectively, with 4 bases between them. Germline V gene lookup returns CDR1 SGHTA and CDR2 FQGNSA. The CDR3 is CASSLKYEQFF. The DNA for the CDR3 is TGTGCCAGCAGCTTAAAGTATGAGCAGTTCTTC.